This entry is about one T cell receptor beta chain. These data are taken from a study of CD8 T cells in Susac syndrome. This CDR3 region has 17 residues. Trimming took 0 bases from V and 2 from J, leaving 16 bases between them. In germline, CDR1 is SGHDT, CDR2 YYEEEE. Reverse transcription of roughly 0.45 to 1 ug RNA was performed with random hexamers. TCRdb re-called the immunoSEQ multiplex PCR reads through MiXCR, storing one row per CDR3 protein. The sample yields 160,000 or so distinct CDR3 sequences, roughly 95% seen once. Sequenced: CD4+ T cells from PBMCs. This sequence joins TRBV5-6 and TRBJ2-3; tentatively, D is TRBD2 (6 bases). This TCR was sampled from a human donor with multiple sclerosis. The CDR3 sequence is CASSLVGQGGFTDTQYF. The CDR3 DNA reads TGTGCCAGCAGCTTGGTAGGGCAGGGAGGTTTCACAGATACGCAGTATTTT.